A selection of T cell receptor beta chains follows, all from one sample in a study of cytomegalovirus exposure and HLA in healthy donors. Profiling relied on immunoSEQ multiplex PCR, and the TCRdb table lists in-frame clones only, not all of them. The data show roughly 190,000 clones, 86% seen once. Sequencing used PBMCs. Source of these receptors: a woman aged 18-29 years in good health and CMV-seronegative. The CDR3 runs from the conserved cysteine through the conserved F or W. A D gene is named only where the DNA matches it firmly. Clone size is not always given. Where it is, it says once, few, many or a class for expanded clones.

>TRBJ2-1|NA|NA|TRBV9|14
TGTGCCAGCAGCCCGAGGACCCGAGGGAATGAGCAGTTCTTC
CASSPRTRGNEQFF
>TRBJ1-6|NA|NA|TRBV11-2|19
TGTGCCAGCAGCTTAGGGGAGGGAAGAGTACTCTCCTATAATTCACCCCTCCACTTT
CASSLGEGRVLSYNSPLHF
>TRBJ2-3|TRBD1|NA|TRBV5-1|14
TGCGCCAGCAGCTTCGACAGGGTAACAGATACGCAGTATTTT
CASSFDRVTDTQYF
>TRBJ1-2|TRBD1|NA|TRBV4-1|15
TGCGCCAGCAGCCAAGATCGGACAGGGGGATATGGCTACACCTTC
CASSQDRTGGYGYTF
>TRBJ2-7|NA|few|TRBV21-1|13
TGTGCCACCCACGCCGCGGTACGTTCCGAGCAGTACTTC
CATHAAVRSEQYF
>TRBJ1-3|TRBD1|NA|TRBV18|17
TGTGCCAGCTCACCTCGCGGGACAGGTAATCCTGGAAACACCATATATTTT
CASSPRGTGNPGNTIYF
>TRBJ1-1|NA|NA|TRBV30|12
TGTGCCTGGAGTATTCGCGTCGGTGAAGCTTTCTTT
CAWSIRVGEAFF
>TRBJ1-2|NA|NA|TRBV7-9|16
TGTGCCAGCAGCTCTTACGCGACAGAGACTTTCTATGGCTACACCTTC
CASSSYATETFYGYTF
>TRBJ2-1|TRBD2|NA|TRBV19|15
TGTGCCGTGACCAAGAGCGGGGGGGCGGACAATGAGCAGTTCTTC
CAVTKSGGADNEQFF
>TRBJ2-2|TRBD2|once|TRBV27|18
TGTGCCAGCAGTCCTCCGGGACTAGCGGGGGGCTCGACCGGGGAGCTGTTTTTT
CASSPPGLAGGSTGELFF
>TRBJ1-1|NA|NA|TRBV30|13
TGTGCCTGGCGGCGAGGGGAGGGTCGTGAAGCTTTCTTT
CAWRRGEGREAFF
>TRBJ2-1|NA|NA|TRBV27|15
TGTGCCAGCGCGGAGGAGGAACCCTCTTACAATGAGCAGTTCTTC
CASAEEEPSYNEQFF
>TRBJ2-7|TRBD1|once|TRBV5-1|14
TGCGCCAGCAGCTTGGGACAGGGTCCCTACGAGCAGTACTTC
CASSLGQGPYEQYF
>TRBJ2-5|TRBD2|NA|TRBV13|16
TGTGCCAGCAGCGATTCGGGAGGGCCCCCAGGGGAGACCCAGTACTTC
CASSDSGGPPGETQYF
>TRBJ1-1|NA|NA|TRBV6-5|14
TGTGCCAGCAGTTTCCTAGACAGGAACACTGAAGCTTTCTTT
CASSFLDRNTEAFF
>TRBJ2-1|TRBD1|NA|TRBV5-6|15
TGTGCCAGCAGTGCCGGACAGGGTAGGCTCAATGAGCAGTTCTTC
CASSAGQGRLNEQFF
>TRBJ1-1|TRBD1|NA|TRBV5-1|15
TGCGCCAGCAGCCCCAGACAGGGCCGGGACACTGAAGCTTTCTTT
CASSPRQGRDTEAFF
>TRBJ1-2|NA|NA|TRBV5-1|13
TGCGCCAGCAGCCTTACAGGGTGGAGTGGCTACACCTTC
CASSLTGWSGYTF
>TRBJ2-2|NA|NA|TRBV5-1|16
TGCGCCAGCAGCCCGGCGGTGGAGCAGAACACCGGGGAGCTGTTTTTT
CASSPAVEQNTGELFF
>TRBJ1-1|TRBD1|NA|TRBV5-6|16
TGTGCCAGCAGCTACCCGTTCACAGGGGAGAACACTGAAGCTTTCTTT
CASSYPFTGENTEAFF
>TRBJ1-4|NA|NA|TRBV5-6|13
TGTGCCAGCAGCTTGTCCACAGTTGAAAAACTGTTTTTT
CASSLSTVEKLFF
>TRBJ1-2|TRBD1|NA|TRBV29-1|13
TGCAGCACGGCTCCGGGACAGGGCGCTGGCTACACCTTC
CSTAPGQGAGYTF
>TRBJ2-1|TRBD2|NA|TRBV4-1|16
TGCGCCAGCAGCCAGCCAACTAGCGGGAGGGCCGATGAGCAGTTCTTC
CASSQPTSGRADEQFF
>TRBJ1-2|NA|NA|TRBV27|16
TGTGCCAGCAGTTTATCCTCAAACATATTCCCCGATGGCTACACCTTC
CASSLSSNIFPDGYTF
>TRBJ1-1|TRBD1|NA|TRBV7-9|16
TGTGCCAGCAGACTCCGGGACAGGGGTTTAGACACTGAAGCTTTCTTT
CASRLRDRGLDTEAFF
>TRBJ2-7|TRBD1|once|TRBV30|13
TGTGCCTGGGCCGGGACAGGCTTCAACGAGCAGTACTTC
CAWAGTGFNEQYF
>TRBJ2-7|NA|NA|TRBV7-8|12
TGTGCCAGCAGCTCCAGAACAGGGAAGCAGTACTTC
CASSSRTGKQYF
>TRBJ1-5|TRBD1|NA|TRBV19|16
TGTGCCAGTACAGGGGGCCAATATGGGGGCAATCAGCCCCAGCATTTT
CASTGGQYGGNQPQHF
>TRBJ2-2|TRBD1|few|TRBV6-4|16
TGTGCCAGCAGTTACGCCCCGGGACAGGGCACCGGGGAGCTGTTTTTT
CASSYAPGQGTGELFF
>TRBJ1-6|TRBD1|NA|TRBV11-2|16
TGTGCCAGCAGCTTGAGGGGACAGCTAAACCATTCACCCCTCCACTTT
CASSLRGQLNHSPLHF
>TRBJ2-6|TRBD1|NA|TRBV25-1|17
TGTGCCAGCAGTGAAGAGGGGGCGCCTCGTGGGGCCAACGTCCTGACTTTC
CASSEEGAPRGANVLTF
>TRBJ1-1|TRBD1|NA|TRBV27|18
TGTGCCAGCAGCTCACTCCCAGGGGACAGCACCCCGAACACTGAAGCTTTCTTT
CASSSLPGDSTPNTEAFF
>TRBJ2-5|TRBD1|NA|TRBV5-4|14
TGTGCCAGCAGCGTCCCGGGACAGGGGGAAAAGGGGTACTTC
CASSVPGQGEKGYF
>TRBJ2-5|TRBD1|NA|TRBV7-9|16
TGTGCCAGCAGCTTTGGGACAGGGCGTGTACAAGAGACCCAGTACTTC
CASSFGTGRVQETQYF
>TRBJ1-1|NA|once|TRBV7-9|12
TGTGCCAGCAGCCCCACGAGCACTGAAGCTTTCTTT
CASSPTSTEAFF
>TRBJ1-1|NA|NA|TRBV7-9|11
TGTGCCAGCAGCTTACTAAGTGAAGCTTTCTTT
CASSLLSEAFF
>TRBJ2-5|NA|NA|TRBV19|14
TGTGCCAGTAGTATAGTAGCAGGGGAAGAGACCCAGTACTTC
CASSIVAGEETQYF
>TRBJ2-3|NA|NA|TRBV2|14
TGTGCCAGCAGTGCTACGGGGGGCACAGATACGCAGTATTTT
CASSATGGTDTQYF
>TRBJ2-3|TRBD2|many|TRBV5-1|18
TGCGCCAGCAGCCAAGAAAAGGGACTAGCGCGATACACAGATACGCAGTATTTT
CASSQEKGLARYTDTQYF
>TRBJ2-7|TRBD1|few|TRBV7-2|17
TGTGCCAGCAGCTTAGTTGGCGGGGACAGGGGCGGGCGCGAGCAGTACTTC
CASSLVGGDRGGREQYF
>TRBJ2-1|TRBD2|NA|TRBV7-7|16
TGTGCCAGCAGCTTAGGAGGGAGGGCCGGGTACAATGAGCAGTTCTTC
CASSLGGRAGYNEQFF
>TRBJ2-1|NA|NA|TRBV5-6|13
TGTGCCAGCAGCTTGCAAGACCCGGGGGAGCAGTTCTTC
CASSLQDPGEQFF
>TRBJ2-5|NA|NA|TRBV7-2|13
TGTGCCAGCAGCCTCCACAGGGAAGAGACCCAGTACTTC
CASSLHREETQYF
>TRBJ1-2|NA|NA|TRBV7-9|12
TGTGCCAGCAGCTTAGACCGACAGGCGGTAGTCTTC
CASSLDRQAVVF
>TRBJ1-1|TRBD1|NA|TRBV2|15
TGTGCCAGCAGCGGGGGGACAGGGAGAAGTTCTGAAGCTTTCTTT
CASSGGTGRSSEAFF
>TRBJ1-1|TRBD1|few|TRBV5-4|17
TGTGCCAGCAGCTTGGAGGGTCGACAGGGAATGAACACTGAAGCTTTCTTT
CASSLEGRQGMNTEAFF
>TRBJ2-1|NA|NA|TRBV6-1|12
TGTGCCAGCAGGGGCGCTTACAATGAGCAGTTCTTC
CASRGAYNEQFF
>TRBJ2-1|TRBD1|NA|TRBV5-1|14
TGCGCCAGCAGCCTTCGGAGACAGGGTTCCGAGCAGTTCTTC
CASSLRRQGSEQFF
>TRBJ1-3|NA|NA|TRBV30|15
TGTGCCTGGACCGGAGAGCAGAGCTCTGGAAACACCATATATTTT
CAWTGEQSSGNTIYF
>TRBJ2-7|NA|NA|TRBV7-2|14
TGTGCCAGCAGCTTAGACGGGATCCTCTACGAGCAGTACTTC
CASSLDGILYEQYF
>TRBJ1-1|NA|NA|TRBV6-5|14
TGTGCCAGCAGCCCGGAGGGGACGAACACTGAAGCTTTCTTT
CASSPEGTNTEAFF
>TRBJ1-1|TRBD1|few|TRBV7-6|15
TGTGCCAGCAGCTTAGGAGGGACAGGGGAAACTGAAGCTTTCTTT
CASSLGGTGETEAFF